This T cell receptor (beta chain) was identified in a study of T cell repertoires in aging, cancer and after chemotherapy (dated by TCRdb to the late 2010s). Describing the broader study: Donors spanned six age groups from 30 or younger to 70 or older, with at least three individuals per group. Control TCR repertoires from healthy donors were recorded across several months to years, and re-sampling revealed clear clonal overlap. To examine immunoaging and T cell reconstitution after chemotherapy, the study profiled TCR beta repertoires in peripheral blood from healthy donors and cancer patients. The full dataset contained around 10 million TCR reads. A cohort of 220 or so cancer patients (94 with hematological and around 130 with solid cancers) was assembled, and 100 or so healthy donors were included as a reference group. The study at large found these results: It was noted by the authors that conclusions about immunological memory after chemotherapy cannot be drawn from the repertoire data. Compared with age-matched healthy donors, untreated patients with either hematological or solid cancers had significantly lower TCR diversity in the blood along with higher clonality. In healthy donors, the decline in TCR diversity with age was mainly due to loss of richness, whereas in cancer patients loss of evenness also played a role. In both cancer cohorts, the median generation probability rose over the chemotherapy interval, which suggests that the repertoire was reconstituted through rebound thymic output.

The cysteine opens and the phenylalanine closes a CDR3 of 16 amino acids. Only the CDR3 region is kept as DNA, spanning 48 bases read in frame from base 1. Ends trimmed: V by 3 bases, J by 0 bases; bases unmatched to a gene: 3. CDR1 and CDR2, looked up from the germline V gene, are SGHRS and YFSETQ. Rearranged TRB sequences spanning V, D and J segments were amplified by multiplex touch-down PCR using a mixed TRB-A/B primer pool. Illumina adapters and sample indices were added to the amplicons in two consecutive PCR reactions performed with Phusion HS II polymerase. After gel purification with the NucleoSpin Gel and PCR Clean-up kit, the amplicons were checked using Qubit and an Agilent 2100 Bioanalyzer. Sequencing of the libraries was done on an Illumina MiSeq with paired-end, single-indexed 600-cycle runs. As for the original processing: Processing of the TRB sequences was carried out with MiXCR versions 2.12 and 3.0.5. Each unique CDR3 nucleotide sequence was treated as one clone, and only productive sequences with two or more reads were kept. The repertoire metrics were Shannon diversity, evenness, clonality (defined as one minus evenness), and alpha-parameterized diversity profiles covering alpha 0 to 5. Generation probabilities of clones in paired pre- and post-chemotherapy samples were computed with the IGoR algorithm. TCRdb handled the public reads itself, with Q25 trimming in fastp and clone calling in MiXCR, and kept productive beta chains. Identical CDR3 proteins give one entry, which carries the most common genes and DNA. In this record, the V and J calls reflect TCRdb's handling and not the investigators' own analysis. This sample gives hundreds of distinct CDR3 sequences in total; approximately 22% of them show up just once. 50% of the sample comes from the top ten.

TCR beta rearrangements were amplified from genomic DNA isolated from peripheral blood, not from sorted cells or RNA. This clonotype has just a few counts. The antigen it recognizes is unknown. Per-base qualities were not stored, and no clone one base away is much larger. The rearranged chain carries TRBV5-1 and TRBJ2-3, and TRBD2 aligns with 11 junction nucleotides. This TCR was recovered from a human donor in good health. The sequencing sample was made of blood. The CDR3 here reads CASSSGLAASTDTQYF. The sequence in DNA is TGCGCCAGCAGCTCGGGACTAGCGGCTAGCACAGATACGCAGTATTTT.